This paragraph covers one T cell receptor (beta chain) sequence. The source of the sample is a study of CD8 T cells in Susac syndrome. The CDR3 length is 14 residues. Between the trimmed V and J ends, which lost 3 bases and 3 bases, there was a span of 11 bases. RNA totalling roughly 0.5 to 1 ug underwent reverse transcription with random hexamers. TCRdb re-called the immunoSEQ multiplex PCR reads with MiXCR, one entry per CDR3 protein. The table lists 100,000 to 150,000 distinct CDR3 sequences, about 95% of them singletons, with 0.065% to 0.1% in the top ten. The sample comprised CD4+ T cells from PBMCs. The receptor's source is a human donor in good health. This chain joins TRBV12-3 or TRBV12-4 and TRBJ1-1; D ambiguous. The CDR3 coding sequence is TGTGCCAGCAGTTTTCTCCCCTCGGACACTGAAGCTTTCTTT. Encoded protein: CASSFLPSDTEAFF.